This T cell receptor beta chain was sequenced in a study of human T cells and chemical hapten exposure. Study findings and constraints: Expanded TCR counts at PT1 were positively correlated with the patch test score.

TCRdb re-called the RACE reads through MiXCR, storing one row per CDR3 protein. Among about 190,000 distinct CDR3 sequences listed, around 23% were seen once. V was pared by 11 bases and J by 1 base, with 15 bases between. The CDR3 is 14 amino acids. CDR1 and CDR2 (germline): KGHDR, SFDVKD. Note on this clonotype: Antigen: not known.

The time point is: patch test 3, about 24 weeks after DPC sensitization. Specified treatment: therapeutic diphenylcyclopropenone sensitization with weekly scalp DPC. The sequences come from whole blood, collected in connection with sensitization to the hapten diphenylcyclopropenone (DPC). This clonotype was sampled from a woman in her thirties or forties with alopecia areata. Some clones in this sample may be carry-over from other donors' samples. The rearrangement links TRBV24-1 to TRBJ2-3; D unresolved. The CDR3 spells CASKRDGGTDTQYF. CDR3 DNA sequence: TGTGCCAGCAAGAGAGATGGGGGCACAGATACGCAGTATTTT.